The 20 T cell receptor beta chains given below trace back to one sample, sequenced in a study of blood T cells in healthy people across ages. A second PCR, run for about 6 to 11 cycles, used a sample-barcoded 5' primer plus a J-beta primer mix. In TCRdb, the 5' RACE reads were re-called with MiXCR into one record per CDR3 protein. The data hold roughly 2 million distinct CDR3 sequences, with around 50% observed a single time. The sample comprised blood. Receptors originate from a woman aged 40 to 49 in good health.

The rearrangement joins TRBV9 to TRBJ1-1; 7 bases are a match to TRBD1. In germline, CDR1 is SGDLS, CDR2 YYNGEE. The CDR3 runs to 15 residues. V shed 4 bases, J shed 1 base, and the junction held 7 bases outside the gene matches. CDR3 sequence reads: CASSLGQARNTEAFF. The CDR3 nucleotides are TGTGCCAGCAGCCTCGGACAGGCTAGGAACACTGAAGCTTTCTTT.

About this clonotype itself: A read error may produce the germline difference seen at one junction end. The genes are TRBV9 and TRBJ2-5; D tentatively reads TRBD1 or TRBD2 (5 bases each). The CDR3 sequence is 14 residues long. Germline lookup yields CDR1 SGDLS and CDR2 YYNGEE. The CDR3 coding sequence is TGTGCCAGCAGCGTATGGGACGGGCAAGGGACCCAGTACTTC. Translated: CASSVWDGQGTQYF.

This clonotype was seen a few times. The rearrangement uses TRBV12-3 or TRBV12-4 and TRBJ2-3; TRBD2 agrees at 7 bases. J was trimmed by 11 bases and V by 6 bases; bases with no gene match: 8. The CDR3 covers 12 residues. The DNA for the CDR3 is TGTGCCAGCAGCTTGGGGGAGGGGAGGCAGTATTTT. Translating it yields CASSLGEGRQYF.

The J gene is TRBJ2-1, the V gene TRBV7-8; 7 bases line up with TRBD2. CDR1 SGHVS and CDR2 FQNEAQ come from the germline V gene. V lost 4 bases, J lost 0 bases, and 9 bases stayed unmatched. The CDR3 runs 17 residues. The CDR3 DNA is TGTGCCAGCAGCTCGAACCCGGGAGGCAGCTCCTACAATGAGCAGTTCTTC. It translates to CASSSNPGGSSYNEQFF.

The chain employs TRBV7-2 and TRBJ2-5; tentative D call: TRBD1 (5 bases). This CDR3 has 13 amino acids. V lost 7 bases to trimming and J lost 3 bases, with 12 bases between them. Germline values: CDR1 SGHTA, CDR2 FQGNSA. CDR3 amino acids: CASTAWGEETQYF. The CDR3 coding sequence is TGTGCCAGCACCGCCTGGGGCGAAGAGACCCAGTACTTC.

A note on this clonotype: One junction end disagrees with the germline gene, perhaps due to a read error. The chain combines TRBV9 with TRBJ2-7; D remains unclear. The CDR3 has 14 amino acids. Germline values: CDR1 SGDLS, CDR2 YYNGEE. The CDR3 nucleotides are TGCGCCAGCAGCGTAGAAACCGATACCTACGAGCAGTACTTC. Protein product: CASSVETDTYEQYF.

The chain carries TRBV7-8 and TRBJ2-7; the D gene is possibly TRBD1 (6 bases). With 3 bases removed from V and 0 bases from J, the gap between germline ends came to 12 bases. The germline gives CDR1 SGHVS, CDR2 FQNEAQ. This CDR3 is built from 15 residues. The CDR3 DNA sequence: TGTGCCAGCAGCTTGGGACACTCGAGCTCCTACGAGCAGTACTTC. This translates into CASSLGHSSSYEQYF.

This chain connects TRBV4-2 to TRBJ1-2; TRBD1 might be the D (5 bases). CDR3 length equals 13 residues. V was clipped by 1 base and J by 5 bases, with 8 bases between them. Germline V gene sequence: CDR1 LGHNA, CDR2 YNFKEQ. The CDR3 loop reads CASSQGDSYGYTF. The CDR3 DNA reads TGTGCCAGCAGCCAAGGGGACTCGTATGGCTACACCTTC.

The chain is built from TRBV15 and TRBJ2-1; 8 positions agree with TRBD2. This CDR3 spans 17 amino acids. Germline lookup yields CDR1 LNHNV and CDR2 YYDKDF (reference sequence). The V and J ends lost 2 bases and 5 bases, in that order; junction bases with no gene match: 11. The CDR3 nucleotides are TGTGCCACCAGCAGACCCACTAGCGGAAGACCAAACAATGAGCAGTTCTTC. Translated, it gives CATSRPTSGRPNNEQFF.

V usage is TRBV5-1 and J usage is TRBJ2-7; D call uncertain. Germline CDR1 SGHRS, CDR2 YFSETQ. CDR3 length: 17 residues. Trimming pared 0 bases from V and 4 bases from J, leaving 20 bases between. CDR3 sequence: CASSLASGSRTAYEQYF. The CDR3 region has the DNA TGCGCCAGCAGCTTGGCTTCGGGCAGCCGAACGGCTTACGAGCAGTACTTC.

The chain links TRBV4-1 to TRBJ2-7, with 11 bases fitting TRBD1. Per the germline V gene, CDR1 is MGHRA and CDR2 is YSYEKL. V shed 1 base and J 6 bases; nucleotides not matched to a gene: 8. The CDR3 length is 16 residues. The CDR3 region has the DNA TGCGCCAGCAGCCAAGCGGAGACCGGGACAGGGGGCGAGCAGTACTTC. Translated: CASSQAETGTGGEQYF.

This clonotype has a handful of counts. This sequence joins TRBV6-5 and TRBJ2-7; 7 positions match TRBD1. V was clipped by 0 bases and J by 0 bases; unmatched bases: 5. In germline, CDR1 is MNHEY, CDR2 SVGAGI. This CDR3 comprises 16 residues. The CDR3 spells CASSYSGTDDSYEQYF. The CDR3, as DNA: TGTGCCAGCAGTTACTCTGGGACAGACGACTCCTACGAGCAGTACTTC.

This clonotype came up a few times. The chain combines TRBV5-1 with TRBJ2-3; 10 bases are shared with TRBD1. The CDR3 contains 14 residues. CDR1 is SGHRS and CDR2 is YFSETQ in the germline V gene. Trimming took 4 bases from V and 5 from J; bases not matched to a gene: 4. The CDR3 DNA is TGCGCCAGCAGCACGGGACAGGGGAAAGATACGCAGTATTTT. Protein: CASSTGQGKDTQYF.

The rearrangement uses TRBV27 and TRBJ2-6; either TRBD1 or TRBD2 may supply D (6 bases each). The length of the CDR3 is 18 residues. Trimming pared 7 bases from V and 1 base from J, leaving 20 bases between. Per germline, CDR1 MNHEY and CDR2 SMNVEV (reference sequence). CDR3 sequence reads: CASKGQSIGGSGANVLTF. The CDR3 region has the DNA TGTGCCAGCAAAGGACAGTCGATAGGGGGGTCTGGGGCCAACGTCCTGACTTTC.

The CDR3 is CASSLDRPDYEQYF. CDR3 bases: TGTGCCAGCAGCTTGGACAGGCCCGACTACGAGCAGTACTTC. The chain uses TRBV5-5 and TRBJ2-7; perhaps TRBD1 as D (5 bases). The CDR3 is made up of 14 amino acids. V lost 0 bases to trimming and J lost 3 bases, with 10 bases between them. Germline CDR1 is SGHKS and CDR2 is YYEKEE (reference sequence).

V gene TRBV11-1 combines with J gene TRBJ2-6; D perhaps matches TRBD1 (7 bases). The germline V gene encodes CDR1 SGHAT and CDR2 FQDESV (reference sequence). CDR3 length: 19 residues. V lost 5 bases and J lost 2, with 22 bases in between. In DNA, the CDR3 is TGTGCCAGCAGCAGAAGATGGGCAGGGGGGAGTGCTGGGGCCAACGTCCTGACTTTC. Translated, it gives CASSRRWAGGSAGANVLTF.

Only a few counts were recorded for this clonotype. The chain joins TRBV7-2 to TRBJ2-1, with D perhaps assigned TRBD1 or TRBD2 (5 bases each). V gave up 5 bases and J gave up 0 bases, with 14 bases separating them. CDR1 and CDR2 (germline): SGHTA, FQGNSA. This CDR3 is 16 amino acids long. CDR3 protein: CASSPRRQGSYNEQFF. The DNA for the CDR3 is TGTGCCAGCAGCCCCAGGAGGCAGGGCTCCTACAATGAGCAGTTCTTC.

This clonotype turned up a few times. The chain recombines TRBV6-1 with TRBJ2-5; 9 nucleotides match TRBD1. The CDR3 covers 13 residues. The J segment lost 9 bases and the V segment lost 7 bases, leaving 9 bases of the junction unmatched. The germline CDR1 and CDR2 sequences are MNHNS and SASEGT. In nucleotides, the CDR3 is TGTGCCAGCAACCGGGACAGGGTCGAGGCCCAGTACTTC. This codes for CASNRDRVEAQYF.

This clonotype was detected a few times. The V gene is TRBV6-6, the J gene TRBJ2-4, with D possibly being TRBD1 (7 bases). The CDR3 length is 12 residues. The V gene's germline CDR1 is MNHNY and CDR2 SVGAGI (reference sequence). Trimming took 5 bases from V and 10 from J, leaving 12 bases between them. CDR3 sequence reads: CASSTRGEIQYF. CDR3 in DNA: TGTGCCAGCAGTACCAGGGGGGAGATTCAGTACTTC.

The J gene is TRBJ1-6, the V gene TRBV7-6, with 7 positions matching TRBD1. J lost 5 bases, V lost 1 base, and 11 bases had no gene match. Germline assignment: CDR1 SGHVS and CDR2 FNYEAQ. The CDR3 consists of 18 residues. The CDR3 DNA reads TGTGCCAGCAGCTTAGTCGCTACAGGGGCGAAAAATAATTCACCCCTCCACTTT. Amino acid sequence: CASSLVATGAKNNSPLHF.